The T cell receptor (beta chain) under discussion was sequenced for a study of shared clonotypes between healthy human individuals. This clone was seen only a few times. Its specificity is unknown. General study points: Naive subsets generally had larger estimated richness than memory subsets.

Splitting of CD4+ cells produced CD45RA+ naive and CD45RA-negative memory subsets. Assay used: immunoSEQ multiplex PCR; TCRdb lists only in-frame clones, some missing. The table shows about 2.3 million clones, with roughly 90% occurring only once. Germline assignment: CDR1 SQVTM and CDR2 ANQGSEA. The CDR3 spans 14 residues. Trimming took off 6 bases at V and 1 base at J, with 15 bases between the two ends. Material for sequencing was naive CD4+ T cells from PBMCs. Described subset: CD45RA+ positively selected. The chain carries TRBV29-1 and TRBJ1-1; D perhaps matches TRBD1 (6 bases). This clonotype originated in a young man in good health. Some clones in this sample may be carry-over from other donors' samples. The CDR3 bases are TGCAGCGTCGCTTGGGACATAAGGAACACTGAAGCTTTCTTT. Its protein is CSVAWDIRNTEAFF. The full variable domain, completed using reference TRBV29-1 and TRBJ1-1, is SAVISQKPSRDICQRGTSLTIQCQVDSQVTMMFWYRQQPGQSLTLIATANQGSEATYESGFVIDKFPISRPNLTFSTLTVSNMSPEDSSIYLCSVAWDIRNTEAFFGQGTRLTVV.